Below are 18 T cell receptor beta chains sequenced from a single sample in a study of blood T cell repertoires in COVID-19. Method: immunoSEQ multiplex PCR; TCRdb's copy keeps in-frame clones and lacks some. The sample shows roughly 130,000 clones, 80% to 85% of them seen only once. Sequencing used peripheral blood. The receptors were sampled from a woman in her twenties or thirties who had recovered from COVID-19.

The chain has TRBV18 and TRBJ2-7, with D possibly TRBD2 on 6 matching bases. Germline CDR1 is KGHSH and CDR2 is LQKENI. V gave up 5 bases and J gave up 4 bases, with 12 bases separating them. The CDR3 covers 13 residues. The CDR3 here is CASSGRGSYEQYF. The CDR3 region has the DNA TGTGCCAGCTCAGGACGGGGGTCGTACGAGCAGTACTTC.

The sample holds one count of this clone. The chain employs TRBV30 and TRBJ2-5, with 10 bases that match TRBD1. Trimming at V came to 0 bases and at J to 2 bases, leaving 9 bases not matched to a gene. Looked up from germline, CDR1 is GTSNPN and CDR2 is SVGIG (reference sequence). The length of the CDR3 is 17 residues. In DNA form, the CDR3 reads TGTGCCTGGAGTGTAACCCCGGGACAGGGGACACAAGAGACCCAGTACTTC. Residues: CAWSVTPGQGTQETQYF. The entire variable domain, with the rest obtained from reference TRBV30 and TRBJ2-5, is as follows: SQTIHQWPATLVQPVGSPLSLECTVEGTSNPNLYWYRQAAGRGLQLLFYSVGIGQISSEVPQNLSASRPQDRQFILSSKKLLLSDSGFYLCAWSVTPGQGTQETQYFGPGTRLLVL.

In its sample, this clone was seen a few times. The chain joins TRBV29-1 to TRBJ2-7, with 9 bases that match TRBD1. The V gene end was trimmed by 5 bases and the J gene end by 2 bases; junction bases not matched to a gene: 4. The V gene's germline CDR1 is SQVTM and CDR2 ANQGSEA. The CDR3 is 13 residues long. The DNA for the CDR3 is TGCAGCGTTACGGGACAGGGTCCCTACGAGCAGTACTTC. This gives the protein CSVTGQGPYEQYF.

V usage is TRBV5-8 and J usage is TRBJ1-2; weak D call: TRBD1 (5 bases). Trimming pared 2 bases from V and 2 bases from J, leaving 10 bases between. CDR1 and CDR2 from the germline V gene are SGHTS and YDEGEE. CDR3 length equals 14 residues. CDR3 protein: CASSLRQPNYGYTF. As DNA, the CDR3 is TGTGCCAGCAGCTTAAGACAGCCCAACTATGGCTACACCTTC. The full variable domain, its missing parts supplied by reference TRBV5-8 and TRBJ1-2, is EAGVTQSPTHLIKTRGQQATLRCSPISGHTSVYWYQQALGLGLQFLLWYDEGEERNRGNFPPRFSGRQFPNYSSELNVNALELEDSALYLCASSLRQPNYGYTFGSGTRLTVV.

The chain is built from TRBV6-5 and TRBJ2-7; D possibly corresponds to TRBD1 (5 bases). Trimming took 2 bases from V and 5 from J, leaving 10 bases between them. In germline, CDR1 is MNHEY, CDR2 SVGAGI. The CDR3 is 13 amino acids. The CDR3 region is CASSYPPGNEQYF. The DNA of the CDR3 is TGTGCCAGCAGTTACCCGCCAGGGAACGAGCAGTACTTC.

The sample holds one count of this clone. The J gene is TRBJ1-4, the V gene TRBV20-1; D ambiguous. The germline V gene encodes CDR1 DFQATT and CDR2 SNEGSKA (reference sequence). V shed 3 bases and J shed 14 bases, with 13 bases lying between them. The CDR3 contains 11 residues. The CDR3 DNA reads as TGCAGTGCTAGTGAAGGCGGGAAGCTGTTTTTT. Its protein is CSASEGGKLFF.

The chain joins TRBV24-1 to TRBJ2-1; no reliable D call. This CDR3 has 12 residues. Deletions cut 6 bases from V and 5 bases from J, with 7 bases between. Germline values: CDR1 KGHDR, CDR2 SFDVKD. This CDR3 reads CATSRGNNEQFF. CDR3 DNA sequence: TGTGCCACCAGTCGAGGAAACAATGAGCAGTTCTTC.

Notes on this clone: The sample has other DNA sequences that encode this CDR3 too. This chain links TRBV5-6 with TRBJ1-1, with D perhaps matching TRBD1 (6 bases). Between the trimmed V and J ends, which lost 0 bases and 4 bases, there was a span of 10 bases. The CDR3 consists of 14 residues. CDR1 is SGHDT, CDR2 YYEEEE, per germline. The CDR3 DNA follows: TGTGCCAGCAGCTTGGACAGGGTTCGCACTGAAGCTTTCTTT. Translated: CASSLDRVRTEAFF.

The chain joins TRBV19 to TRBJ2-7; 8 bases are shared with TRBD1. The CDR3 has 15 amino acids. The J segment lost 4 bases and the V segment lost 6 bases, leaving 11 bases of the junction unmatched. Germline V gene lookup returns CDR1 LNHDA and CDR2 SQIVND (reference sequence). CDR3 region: CASSSRTGSFYEQYF. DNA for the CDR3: TGTGCCAGTAGCAGCCGGACAGGGTCCTTTTACGAGCAGTACTTC.

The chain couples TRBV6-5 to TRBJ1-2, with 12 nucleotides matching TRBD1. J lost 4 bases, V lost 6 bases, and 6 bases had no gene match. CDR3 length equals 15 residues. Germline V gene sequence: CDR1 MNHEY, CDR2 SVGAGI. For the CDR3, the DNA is TGTGCCAGCAGGGGGACAGGGGGCCGCGGCTATGGCTACACCTTC. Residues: CASRGTGGRGYGYTF.

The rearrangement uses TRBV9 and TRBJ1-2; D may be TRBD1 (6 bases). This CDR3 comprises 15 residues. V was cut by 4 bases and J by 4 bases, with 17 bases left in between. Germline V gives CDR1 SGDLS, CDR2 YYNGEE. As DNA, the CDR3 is TGTGCCAGCAGCCCCCGGTTGGGCAGGGGCTATGGCTACACCTTC. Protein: CASSPRLGRGYGYTF.

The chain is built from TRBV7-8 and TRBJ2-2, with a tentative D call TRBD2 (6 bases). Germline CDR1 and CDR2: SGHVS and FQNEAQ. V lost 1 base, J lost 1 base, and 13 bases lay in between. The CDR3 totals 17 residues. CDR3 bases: TGTGCCAGCAGCTTAGAGCGGAACGGGGGGAACACCGGGGAGCTGTTTTTT. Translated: CASSLERNGGNTGELFF.

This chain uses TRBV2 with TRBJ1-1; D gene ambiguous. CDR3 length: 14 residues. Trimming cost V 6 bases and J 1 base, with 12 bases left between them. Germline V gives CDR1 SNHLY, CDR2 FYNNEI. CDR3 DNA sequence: TGTGCCAGCAGGGCGGGCGCCCAGAACACTGAAGCTTTCTTT. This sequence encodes CASRAGAQNTEAFF.

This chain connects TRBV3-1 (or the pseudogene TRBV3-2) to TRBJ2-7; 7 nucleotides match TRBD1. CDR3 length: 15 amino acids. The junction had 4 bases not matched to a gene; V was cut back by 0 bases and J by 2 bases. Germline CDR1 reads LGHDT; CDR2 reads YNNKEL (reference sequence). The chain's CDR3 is CASSQDDQGAYEQYF. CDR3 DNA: TGTGCCAGCAGCCAAGATGATCAGGGGGCCTACGAGCAGTACTTC.

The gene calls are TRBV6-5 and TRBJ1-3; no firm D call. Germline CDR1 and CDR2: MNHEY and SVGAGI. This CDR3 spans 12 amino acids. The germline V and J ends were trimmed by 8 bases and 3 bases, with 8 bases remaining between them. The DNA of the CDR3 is TGTGCCAGCTCGGGATATGGAAACACCATATATTTT. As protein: CASSGYGNTIYF.

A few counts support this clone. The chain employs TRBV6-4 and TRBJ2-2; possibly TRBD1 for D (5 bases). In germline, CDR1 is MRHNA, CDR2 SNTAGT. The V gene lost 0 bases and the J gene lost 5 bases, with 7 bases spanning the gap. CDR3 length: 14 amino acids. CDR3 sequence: CASSDSPGTGELFF. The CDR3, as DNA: TGTGCCAGCAGTGACTCGCCAGGGACCGGGGAGCTGTTTTTT.

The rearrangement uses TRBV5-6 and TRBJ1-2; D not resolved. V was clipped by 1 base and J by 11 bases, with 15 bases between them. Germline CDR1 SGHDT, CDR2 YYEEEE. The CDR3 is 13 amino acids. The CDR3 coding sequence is TGTGCCAGCAGCTTGTTCCCCACAGCTCAATACACCTTC. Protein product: CASSLFPTAQYTF.

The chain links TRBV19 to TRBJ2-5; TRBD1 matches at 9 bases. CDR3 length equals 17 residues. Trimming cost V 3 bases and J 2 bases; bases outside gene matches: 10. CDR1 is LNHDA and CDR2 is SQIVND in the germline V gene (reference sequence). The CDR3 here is CASSIQDRGTLQETQYF. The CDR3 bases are TGTGCCAGTAGTATCCAGGACAGGGGCACCCTTCAAGAGACCCAGTACTTC.